These 5 T cell receptor beta chains were all obtained from the same sample, sequenced in a study of tumor and adjacent non-tumor tissue in lung cancer. TCRbeta libraries were built with three rounds of nested PCR, modified from ARM-PCR. TCRdb analysed the multiplex PCR reads with MiXCR anew, one entry per CDR3 protein. Altogether about 80,000 distinct CDR3 sequences are present, roughly 80% being singletons, with the ten largest covering 51%. No cell sorting was done before RNA was extracted from the tissue. The normal lung tissue was taken more than 3 cm from the tumor edge. Sequenced sample: distant non-tumor lung tissue. These receptors were taken from a man aged 60 to 69 with non-small cell lung cancer.

This sequence joins TRBV5-8 and TRBJ2-1, with D perhaps TRBD2 (7 bases). Germline assignment: CDR1 SGHTS and CDR2 YDEGEE. CDR3 size: 15 residues. V was trimmed by 1 base and J by 4 bases, leaving 12 bases between them. The CDR3 region is CASSLKGGVYNEQFF. CDR3 bases: TGTGCCAGCAGCTTGAAGGGGGGGGTTTACAATGAGCAGTTCTTC. The full variable domain, rest sourced from reference TRBV5-8 and TRBJ2-1, is EAGVTQSPTHLIKTRGQQATLRCSPISGHTSVYWYQQALGLGLQFLLWYDEGEERNRGNFPPRFSGRQFPNYSSELNVNALELEDSALYLCASSLKGGVYNEQFFGPGTRLTVL.

This clonotype was recorded at least ten times. The chain uses TRBV29-1 and TRBJ2-7; weak D call: TRBD2 (5 bases). CDR3 length equals 11 residues. V lost 3 bases to trimming and J lost 2 bases, with 5 bases between them. CDR1 and CDR2 from the germline V gene are SQVTM and ANQGSEA. As DNA, the CDR3 is TGCAGCGTTGACGGGGCCTACGAGCAGTACTTC. It encodes CSVDGAYEQYF.

A word on this clonotype: At one of its ends the junction is not consistent with the germline gene, which may arise from a read error. The DNA of the CDR3 is TGTGCCAGCAGCTTACTCTGGAGGGGCACTGATGCTTCATTT. Its translation: CASSLLWRGTDASF. The chain combines TRBV11-2 with TRBJ1-1; D is perhaps TRBD1 (5 bases). Germline-derived CDR1 and CDR2 are SGHAT and FQNNGV. This CDR3 is 14 amino acids long.

To note about this clonotype: One end of the junction is discordant with germline, which a read error may explain. The chain combines TRBV4-3 with TRBJ1-1; tentative D call: TRBD1 (5 bases). The CDR3 has 17 residues. Germline CDR1 is LGHNA and CDR2 is YSLEER. The CDR3 reads CASSQVMGEGPNTEAFF. CDR3 bases: TGCGCCAGCAGCCAAGTCATGGGAGAGGGGCCGAACACGGAAGCTTTCTTT.

This clonotype was detected many times. V usage is TRBV5-4 and J usage is TRBJ2-3; no clear D gene. Germline values: CDR1 SGHNT, CDR2 YYREEE (reference sequence). Between the trimmed V and J ends, which lost 0 bases and 2 bases, there was a span of 1 base. The CDR3 extends over 12 amino acids. This CDR3 reads CASSLATDTQYF. CDR3 DNA sequence: TGTGCCAGCAGCTTGGCCACAGATACGCAGTATTTT.